This T cell receptor beta chain was observed in a study of T cells expressing NK-cell markers. Findings and limits, study-wide: Also leading the CD3+CD56-NKG2C+ fraction in a handful of donors were these clonotypes.

To note about this clonotype: The antigen is unknown.

CDR1 is SGDLS, CDR2 YYNGEE, per germline. The CDR3 is 14 amino acids. UMI-tagged 5'RACE template switching yielded the TCR beta cDNA. TCRdb reprocessed the 5' RACE reads, with one entry per CDR3 protein and no DNA. In all, the sample yields roughly 160,000 distinct CDR3 sequences. The TCR comes from a man aged 18-75 years in good health. This sequence joins TRBV9 and TRBJ1-1; checking the TCRdb D call of TRBD1 is not possible without DNA. The sample taken for sequencing was blood T cells: a sorted CD56 or NKG2C T cell subset, CD4+ or CD8+ T cells, or bulk PBMC T cells (not recorded which). The CDR3 sequence: CASSGPGENTEAFF.